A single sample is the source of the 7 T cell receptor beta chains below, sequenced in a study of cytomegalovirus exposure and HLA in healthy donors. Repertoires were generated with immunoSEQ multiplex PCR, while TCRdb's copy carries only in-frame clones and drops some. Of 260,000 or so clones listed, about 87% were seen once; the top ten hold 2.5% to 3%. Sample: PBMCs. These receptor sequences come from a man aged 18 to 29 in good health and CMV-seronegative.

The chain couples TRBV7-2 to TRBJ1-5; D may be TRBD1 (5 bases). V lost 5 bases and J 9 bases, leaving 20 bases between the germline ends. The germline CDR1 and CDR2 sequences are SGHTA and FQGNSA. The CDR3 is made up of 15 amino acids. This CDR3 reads CASSRSTGTGLPQHF. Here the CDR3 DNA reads TGTGCCAGCAGCCGCTCTACGGGGACTGGTCTGCCCCAGCATTTT.

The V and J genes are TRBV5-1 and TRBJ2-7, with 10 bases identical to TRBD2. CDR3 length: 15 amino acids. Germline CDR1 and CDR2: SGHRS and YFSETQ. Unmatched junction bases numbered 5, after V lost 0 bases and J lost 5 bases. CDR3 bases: TGCGCCAGCAGCTTGGTTAGCGGGAGGCTCCACGAGCAGTACTTC. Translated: CASSLVSGRLHEQYF.

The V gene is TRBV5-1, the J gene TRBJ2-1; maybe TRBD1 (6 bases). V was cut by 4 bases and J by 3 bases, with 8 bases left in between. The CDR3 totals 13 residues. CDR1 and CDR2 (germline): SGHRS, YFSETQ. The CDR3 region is CASSLTGYNEQFF. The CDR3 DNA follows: TGCGCCAGCAGCCTGACAGGCTACAATGAGCAGTTCTTC. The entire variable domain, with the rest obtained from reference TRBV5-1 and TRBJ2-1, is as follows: KAGVTQTPRYLIKTRGQQVTLSCSPISGHRSVSWYQQTPGQGLQFLFEYFSETQRNKGNFPGRFSGRQFSNSRSEMNVSTLELGDSALYLCASSLTGYNEQFFGPGTRLTVL.

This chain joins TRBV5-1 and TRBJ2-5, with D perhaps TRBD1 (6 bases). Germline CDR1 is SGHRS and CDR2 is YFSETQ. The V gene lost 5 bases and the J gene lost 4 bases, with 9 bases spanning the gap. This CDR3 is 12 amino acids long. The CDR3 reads CASSWDIETQYF. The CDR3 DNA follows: TGCGCCAGCAGTTGGGACATAGAGACCCAGTACTTC.

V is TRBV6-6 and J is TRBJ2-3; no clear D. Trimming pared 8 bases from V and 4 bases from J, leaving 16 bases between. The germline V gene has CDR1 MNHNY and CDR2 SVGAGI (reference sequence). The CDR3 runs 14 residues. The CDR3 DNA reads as TGTGCCAGCGTACCGACTTATAGGTCAGATACGCAGTATTTT. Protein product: CASVPTYRSDTQYF.

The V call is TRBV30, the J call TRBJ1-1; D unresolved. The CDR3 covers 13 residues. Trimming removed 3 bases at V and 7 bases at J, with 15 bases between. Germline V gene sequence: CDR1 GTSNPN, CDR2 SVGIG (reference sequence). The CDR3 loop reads CAWRGPGSGEAFF. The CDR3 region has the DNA TGTGCCTGGAGGGGTCCTGGAAGCGGTGAAGCTTTCTTT.

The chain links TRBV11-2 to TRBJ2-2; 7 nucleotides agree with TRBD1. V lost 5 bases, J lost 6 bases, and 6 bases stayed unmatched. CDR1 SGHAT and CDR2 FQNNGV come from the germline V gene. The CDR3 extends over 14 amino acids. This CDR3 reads CASSGDRFPGELFF. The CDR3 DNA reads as TGTGCCAGCAGCGGGGACAGATTCCCCGGGGAGCTGTTTTTT.